A single sample gave rise to the 26 T cell receptor beta chains below, sequenced in a study of cytomegalovirus exposure and HLA in healthy donors. Primers for the PCR totalled 60 Vbeta and 13 Jbeta. Data came from immunoSEQ multiplex PCR; TCRdb stores just in-frame clones and leaves some out. The table lists tens of thousands of clones, about three quarters of them singletons, with 2.5% to 3% in the top ten. The sequencing input was PBMCs. The receptors derive from a woman in her 40s in good health and CMV-seropositive.

The chain couples TRBV2 to TRBJ2-3, with TRBD2 matching 8 bases. Trimming cost V 3 bases and J 3 bases; bases outside gene matches: 5. This CDR3 spans 15 amino acids. Germline V gene sequence: CDR1 SNHLY, CDR2 FYNNEI. CDR3 in amino acids: CASSEGGGRTDTQYF. In DNA, the CDR3 is TGTGCCAGCAGTGAGGGCGGGGGGAGGACAGATACGCAGTATTTT.

The chain employs TRBV29-1 and TRBJ1-1, with D possibly being TRBD1 (5 bases). CDR1 and CDR2 (germline): SQVTM, ANQGSEA. This CDR3 has 13 residues. The V gene lost 3 bases and the J gene lost 5 bases, with 13 bases spanning the gap. The CDR3 DNA follows: TGCAGCGTTGAGGGTACAGGAGATACTGAAGCTTTCTTT. This translates into CSVEGTGDTEAFF.

The rearrangement joins TRBV5-1 to TRBJ1-6; D is possibly TRBD1 (5 bases). The V and J ends lost 3 bases and 7 bases respectively, with 11 bases between them. Germline V gene lookup returns CDR1 SGHRS and CDR2 YFSETQ. The CDR3 consists of 14 residues. This CDR3 reads CASSSDRQNSPLHF. CDR3 in DNA: TGCGCCAGCAGCTCAGACAGACAGAATTCACCCCTCCACTTT.

This chain connects TRBV5-4 to TRBJ1-1; D may be TRBD1 (5 bases). The CDR3 loop spans 13 amino acids. Per the germline V gene, CDR1 is SGHNT and CDR2 is YYREEE (reference sequence). Trimming removed 5 bases from V and 7 bases from J, with 15 bases in between. The DNA for the CDR3 is TGTGCCAGCAGATCCGACAGCAAGGGTGAAGCTTTCTTT. Amino acids: CASRSDSKGEAFF. Complete variable domain (other parts from reference TRBV5-4 and TRBJ1-1): ETGVTQSPTHLIKTRGQQVTLRCSSQSGHNTVSWYQQALGQGPQFIFQYYREEENGRGNFPPRFSGLQFPNYSSELNVNALELDDSALYLCASRSDSKGEAFFGQGTRLTVV.

Concerning this clone itself: One end of the junction is discordant with germline, which a read error may explain. At the DNA level, this CDR3 is encoded by other sequences in the same sample as well. The genes are TRBV5-4 and TRBJ2-3, with D perhaps matching TRBD1 (6 bases). The CDR3 spans 14 residues. The germline V gene encodes CDR1 SGHNT and CDR2 YYREEE (reference sequence). Here the CDR3 reads CASGRGGFTDTQYF. Here the CDR3 DNA reads TGCGCCAGCGGACGAGGGGGATTCACAGATACGCAGTATTTT.

This clone occurred once. The chain uses TRBV27 and TRBJ1-2; 10 bases are shared with TRBD1. This CDR3 is built from 15 residues. CDR1 is MNHEY and CDR2 is SMNVEV in the germline V gene (reference sequence). Trimming cost V 6 bases and J 4 bases; bases outside gene matches: 8. As DNA, the CDR3 is TGTGCCAGCAGCATCGACAGGGGGCGCGTCTATGGCTACACCTTC. It is translated as CASSIDRGRVYGYTF.

The chain employs TRBV5-1 and TRBJ2-2; D is unresolved. CDR3 size: 12 residues. V was cut by 4 bases and J by 4 bases, with 5 bases left in between. Looked up from germline, CDR1 is SGHRS and CDR2 is YFSETQ. The chain's CDR3 is CASSPGTGELFF. CDR3 bases: TGCGCCAGCAGCCCCGGCACCGGGGAGCTGTTTTTT.

The chain uses TRBV10-3 and TRBJ2-5, with D possibly TRBD2 on 5 matching bases. This CDR3 region has 14 residues. Per germline, CDR1 ENHRY and CDR2 SYGVKD. Trimming pared 3 bases from V and 4 bases from J, leaving 12 bases between. The CDR3 region is CAISDGLRGETQYF. CDR3 DNA: TGTGCCATCAGTGACGGACTTAGAGGAGAGACCCAGTACTTC.

This rearrangement joins TRBV27 to TRBJ1-2; D call uncertain. V lost 4 bases, J lost 7 bases, and 10 bases lay in between. Germline V CDR1 and CDR2: MNHEY, SMNVEV (reference sequence). This CDR3 has 12 residues. The CDR3 loop reads CASSSSRGGYTF. The CDR3 nucleotides read TGTGCCAGCAGTTCTAGCCGAGGTGGCTACACCTTC.

The chain uses TRBV6-5 and TRBJ1-2, with D hard to call. The ends were cut back, 5 bases at V and 3 bases at J, with 10 bases in the middle. This CDR3 spans 13 amino acids. Germline V lookup: CDR1 MNHEY, CDR2 SVGAGI. The CDR3 protein is CASSPSQDYGYTF. The CDR3, as DNA: TGTGCCAGCAGTCCCTCTCAGGACTATGGCTACACCTTC.

The V call is TRBV14, the J call TRBJ2-1; TRBD1 matches at 7 bases. V trimming: 4 bases; J trimming: 5 bases; junction bases outside the gene matches: 8. This CDR3 has 15 amino acids. Germline values: CDR1 SGHDN, CDR2 FVKESK. CDR3 in DNA: TGTGCCAGCAGCCCCCAAACAGGGGCCAACAATGAGCAGTTCTTC. Residues: CASSPQTGANNEQFF.

The sample holds a few counts of this clone. The chain joins TRBV25-1 to TRBJ2-1; D ambiguous. Germline CDR1 reads MGHDK; CDR2 reads SYGVNS. The CDR3 sequence is 14 residues long. Trimming pared 1 base from V and 5 bases from J, leaving 9 bases between. CDR3 DNA: TGTGCCAGCAGTGAATCGAACATGAACAATGAGCAGTTCTTC. Its translation: CASSESNMNNEQFF.

The chain employs TRBV9 and TRBJ2-1; 9 nucleotides align to TRBD1. Germline CDR1 SGDLS, CDR2 YYNGEE. Losses at the gene ends were 2 bases for V and 2 bases for J; bases not matched to a gene: 14. The CDR3 totals 19 residues. The CDR3 here is CASSVSPGTGQSAYNEQFF. The CDR3 region has the DNA TGTGCCAGCAGCGTCAGCCCCGGGACAGGGCAATCGGCCTACAATGAGCAGTTCTTC.

V is TRBV4-3 and J is TRBJ2-3; D is unresolved. Germline assignment: CDR1 LGHNA and CDR2 YSLEER. The CDR3 sequence is 14 residues long. V shed 4 bases and J shed 5 bases, with 13 bases lying between them. CDR3 residues: CASSRGPLGDTQYF. CDR3 in DNA: TGCGCCAGCAGCCGAGGCCCACTGGGAGATACGCAGTATTTT.

For the CDR3, the DNA is TGTGCCAGTAAGCCCTTCTCTGGGGCCAACGTCCTGACTTTC. Its protein is CASKPFSGANVLTF. The chain is built from TRBV19 and TRBJ2-6; D unresolved. CDR1 is LNHDA, CDR2 SQIVND, per germline (reference sequence). V gave up 7 bases and J gave up 0 bases, with 7 bases separating them. The CDR3 length is 14 residues.

The chain couples TRBV11-2 to TRBJ2-5; 9 positions agree with TRBD2. Germline lookup yields CDR1 SGHAT and CDR2 FQNNGV. There are 16 residues in the CDR3. V gave up 2 bases and J gave up 2 bases; unmatched junction bases: 6. The CDR3 loop is CASSLPTSGRQETQYF. As DNA, the CDR3 is TGTGCCAGCAGCTTACCGACTAGCGGACGACAAGAGACCCAGTACTTC.

The chain joins TRBV7-3 to TRBJ2-7; 7 nucleotides align to TRBD1. CDR1 is SGHTA and CDR2 is FQGTGA in the germline V gene. V lost 5 bases to trimming and J lost 6 bases; unmatched junction nucleotides: 7. The CDR3 covers 13 residues. CDR3 amino acids: CASSITGATEQYF. DNA of the CDR3: TGTGCCAGCAGCATTACAGGGGCCACCGAGCAGTACTTC. Combining the CDR3 with reference TRBV7-3 and TRBJ2-7 gives the whole variable domain GAGVSQTPSNKVTEKGKYVELRCDPISGHTALYWYRQSLGQGPEFLIYFQGTGAADDSGLPNDRFFAVRPEGSVSTLKIQRTERGDSAVYLCASSITGATEQYFGPGTRLTVT.

The chain carries TRBV4-3 and TRBJ2-1, with TRBD2 identical over 11 bases. V dropped 4 bases and J dropped 15; count of bases not matched to a gene: 14. This CDR3 spans 15 amino acids. The germline CDR1 and CDR2 sequences are LGHNA and YSLEER. The CDR3 coding sequence is TGCGCCAGCAGCCCTTATCTTACTAGCGGGGGCGGCTGGTTCTTC. This encodes CASSPYLTSGGGWFF.

In its sample, this clone was seen once. This sequence joins TRBV7-9 and TRBJ2-7; D may be TRBD2 (6 bases). In germline, CDR1 is SEHNR, CDR2 FQNEAQ (reference sequence). The CDR3 has 17 amino acids. V lost 5 bases to trimming and J lost 3 bases, with 23 bases between them. The CDR3, as DNA: TGTGCCAGCAGCCCTCCCTCCCCCAGGACTACAAACTACGAGCAGTACTTC. It translates to CASSPPSPRTTNYEQYF. The full variable domain, its missing parts supplied by reference TRBV7-9 and TRBJ2-7, is DTGVSQNPRHKITKRGQNVTFRCDPISEHNRLYWYRQTLGQGPEFLTYFQNEAQLEKSRLLSDRFSAERPKGSFSTLEIQRTEQGDSAMYLCASSPPSPRTTNYEQYFGPGTRLTVT.

V is TRBV6-4 and J is TRBJ1-2, with 8 bases identical to TRBD1. Germline CDR1 MRHNA, CDR2 SNTAGT. V was clipped by 6 bases and J by 8 bases; unmatched bases: 8. The CDR3 length is 13 residues. The CDR3 DNA sequence: TGTGCCAGCAGCGCTGGACAGGGAGGGGGCTACACCTTC. Its translation is CASSAGQGGGYTF.

The chain links TRBV6-5 to TRBJ2-3; 10 nucleotides align to TRBD1. This CDR3 comprises 15 residues. The ends lost 2 bases at V and 6 bases at J; junction bases unmatched: 5. The germline CDR1 and CDR2 sequences are MNHEY and SVGAGI. The CDR3 loop reads CASSYAGTGADTQYF. CDR3 bases: TGTGCCAGCAGTTACGCCGGGACAGGGGCCGATACGCAGTATTTT.

This chain joins TRBV9 and TRBJ2-2; 8 positions match TRBD1. The CDR3 totals 15 residues. Trimming took 4 bases from V and 3 from J; bases not matched to a gene: 5. The germline V gene has CDR1 SGDLS and CDR2 YYNGEE. In nucleotides, the CDR3 is TGTGCCAGCAGCCAGGGGGCTACCGACACCGGGGAGCTGTTTTTT. It codes for CASSQGATDTGELFF.

V gene TRBV6-1 combines with J gene TRBJ2-7; 7 bases agree with TRBD2. In germline, CDR1 is MNHNS, CDR2 SASEGT. V lost 6 bases, J lost 4 bases, and 9 bases stayed unmatched. The CDR3 loop spans 14 amino acids. The CDR3 sequence: CASSAGGGIYEQYF. CDR3 bases: TGTGCCAGCAGCGCCGGCGGGGGAATTTACGAGCAGTACTTC.

V is TRBV7-2 and J is TRBJ2-7; D not resolved. The CDR3 has 13 amino acids. Trimming stripped 2 bases from V and 6 bases from J, with 11 bases between. Germline-derived CDR1 and CDR2 are SGHTA and FQGNSA. The CDR3 protein is CASSLSLLSEQYF. CDR3 DNA sequence: TGTGCCAGCAGCTTATCGCTCTTGAGCGAGCAGTACTTC.

This chain links TRBV7-2 with TRBJ1-4; unclear D gene. This CDR3 comprises 14 residues. The germline V gene has CDR1 SGHTA and CDR2 FQGNSA. V gave up 1 base and J gave up 3 bases, with 6 bases separating them. CDR3 nucleotide sequence: TGTGCCAGCAGCTTAGACGGAGCTAATGAAAAACTGTTTTTT. Translating gives CASSLDGANEKLFF.

The genes are TRBV7-8 and TRBJ1-1, with D perhaps matching TRBD1 (6 bases). V was pared by 4 bases and J by 0 bases, with 21 bases between. CDR3 size: 18 residues. The germline V gene encodes CDR1 SGHVS and CDR2 FQNEAQ. Here the CDR3 DNA reads TGTGCCAGCAGCTCCGCCCGGGACACCTTCCCCTTGAACACTGAAGCTTTCTTT. Translated: CASSSARDTFPLNTEAFF.